This T cell receptor (beta chain) was profiled in a study of blood T cell repertoires in COVID-19. Study-wide background: Samples taken during acute and convalescent COVID-19 were collected in the United States, Italy and Spain. PBMCs, B-cell-depleted T cells, or T cells were the source of the cDNA or gDNA that made up the material.

In the authors' workflow: Quantification of nucleated cells was approximated via reference gene primer amplification. TCRdb keeps only in-frame clones here, not all; method: immunoSEQ multiplex PCR. V, J and clone size are those of that table, while D and trimming were read from the DNA. The top ten clones hold under 5% of a sample with approximately 40,000 clones, 70% to 90% of them seen once. The Seattle patients, enrolled during active infection, were followed longitudinally. V was clipped by 5 bases and J by 3 bases; unmatched bases: 13. Germline CDR1 and CDR2: SGHVS and FQNEAQ. This CDR3 contains 16 residues.

The origin of this receptor is a man aged 55 to 70 with COVID-19, enrolled during active disease. The source material was peripheral blood. The V call is TRBV7-8, the J call TRBJ2-7; 7 positions agree with TRBD1. CDR3 DNA sequence: TGTGCCAGCAGCAAAGCAGTCGGGACAGCGATCTACGAGCAGTACTTC. It translates to CASSKAVGTAIYEQYF. Filled out from reference TRBV7-8 and TRBJ2-7, the complete variable domain reads GAGVSQSPRYKVAKRGQDVALRCDPISGHVSLFWYQQALGQGPEFLTYFQNEAQLDKSGLPSDRFFAERPEGSVSTLKIQRTQQEDSAVYLCASSKAVGTAIYEQYFGPGTRLTVT.